This T cell receptor beta chain emerged from a study of cytomegalovirus exposure and HLA in healthy donors. Study observations and caveats: Productive rates of about 87% or about 30% were seen for most TCR beta V segments in an earlier analysis. Associated with cytomegalovirus, according to the listing, were some 180 TCR beta chains. TRBV6-2, TRBV6-3 and some other V segments were excluded as indistinguishable.

PCR used 60 Vbeta primers and 13 Jbeta primers. Sequenced by immunoSEQ multiplex PCR; TCRdb stores in-frame clones only, minus some. Here the sample spans around 88,000 clones, 77% being singletons. J gave up 5 bases and V 0 bases, and 9 bases lay outside the gene matches. This CDR3 has 17 amino acids. Germline loops: CDR1 LNHNV, CDR2 YYDKDF (reference sequence). This clone was counted once. Its antigen is still unknown. The V call is TRBV15, the J call TRBJ2-1; 8 positions agree with TRBD2. This clonotype was sampled from a man aged 50 to 60 in good health and CMV-seropositive. Sequencing input: PBMCs. CDR3 amino acids: CATSRDRSGGTHNEQFF. For the CDR3, the DNA is TGTGCCACCAGCAGAGATCGGTCGGGGGGGACCCACAATGAGCAGTTCTTC.